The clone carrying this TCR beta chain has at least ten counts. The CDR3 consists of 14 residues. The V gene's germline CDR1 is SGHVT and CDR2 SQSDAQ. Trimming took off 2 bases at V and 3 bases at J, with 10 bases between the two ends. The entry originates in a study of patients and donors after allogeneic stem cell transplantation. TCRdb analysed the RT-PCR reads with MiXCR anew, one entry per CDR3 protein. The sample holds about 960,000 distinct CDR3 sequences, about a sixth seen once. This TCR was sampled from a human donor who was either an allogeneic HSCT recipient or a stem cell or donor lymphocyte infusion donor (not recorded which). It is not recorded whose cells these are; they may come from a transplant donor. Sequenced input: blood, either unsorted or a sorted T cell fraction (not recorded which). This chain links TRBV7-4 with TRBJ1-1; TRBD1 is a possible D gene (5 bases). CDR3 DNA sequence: TGTGCCAGCAGCTTACGAGGCAGGGACACTGAAGCTTTCTTT. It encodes CASSLRGRDTEAFF.